The entry below describes one T cell receptor (beta chain). Its antigen is unknown. The CDR3 is 13 amino acids. J gave up 5 bases and V 5 bases, and 6 bases lay outside the gene matches. Per the germline V gene, CDR1 is DFQATT and CDR2 is SNEGSKA (reference sequence). The authors ran a second PCR of 7 to 11 cycles using a sample-barcoded 5' primer and a J-beta primer mix. A minimum of 2.5 million CDR3-containing paired-end reads was obtained for each sample. One entry per CDR3 protein results from TCRdb running MiXCR on the 5' RACE reads. The table shows 710,000 or so distinct CDR3 sequences, with 22% occurring only once. Healthy Russian Caucasian donors spanned ages about 6 to 90 years. The data were obtained in a study of blood T cells in healthy people across ages. At the level of the study: For every two T cells, template switching captured about one barcoded beta molecule.

Study observations and caveats: A greater number of naive CD4+ cells and higher diversity distinguished long-lived donors from aged donors.

The material sequenced was blood. This TCR came from a man aged 65-85 years in good health. The chain recombines TRBV20-1 with TRBJ1-1; 9 nucleotides align to TRBD1. Here the CDR3 reads CSARGQGITEAFF. The CDR3 DNA follows: TGCAGTGCTCGAGGACAGGGGATTACTGAAGCTTTCTTT.